This T cell receptor (beta chain) was obtained from a study of early T cells in non-severe SARS-CoV-2 infection. Note on this clonotype: The antigen is undetermined.

TCRdb used MiXCR to reprocess the 5' RACE reads, holding one entry per CDR3 protein. This table holds 90,000 to 130,000 distinct CDR3 sequences, roughly 12% found once. General study results and limits: There was a bias toward anti-spike CD8 responses in VDJdb matching, which missed private and CD4 specificities.

Germline CDR1 and CDR2: ENHRY and SYGVKD. The CDR3 has 15 amino acids. With 0 bases removed from V and 2 bases from J, the gap between germline ends came to 9 bases. The sequence came from an adult who was a healthcare worker with PCR-confirmed SARS-CoV-2 infection or an uninfected control (not recorded which). The sequencing here drew on whole blood, taken at baseline. This sequence joins TRBV10-3 and TRBJ2-3; D remains unclear. CDR3 loop: CAISESSPLTDTQYF. The DNA for the CDR3 is TGTGCCATCAGTGAGTCTAGTCCTCTCACAGATACGCAGTATTTT.